The present T cell receptor beta chain was sequenced within a study of blood T cell repertoires in COVID-19. In the study overall: Collection of acute and convalescent COVID-19 samples took place in the United States, Italy and Spain.

Per the study methods: Counts of nucleated cells, estimated from reference gene primer amplification, were obtained. Sequencing was performed with immunoSEQ multiplex PCR; in TCRdb, only in-frame clones are kept and a portion is missing. The V and J calls and clone size are taken from that table; D and trimming were inferred from the DNA. The table has under 250,000 clones, approximately 89% seen once; the top ten hold about 5.9%. Recruited during active infection, patients (from Seattle) were subsequently followed longitudinally. The sequenced sample consisted of peripheral blood. The receptor comes from a woman aged 25 to 39 with COVID-19, enrolled during active disease.

In DNA, the CDR3 is TGTGCCAGTAGTATCCGCGGACTAGCGGGATGGTCAGATACGCAGTATTTT. This codes for CASSIRGLAGWSDTQYF. V and J are TRBV19 and TRBJ2-3; 12 nucleotides line up with TRBD2. With 3 bases clipped from V and 4 bases from J, the junction kept 8 bases outside the gene matches. Germline CDR1 LNHDA, CDR2 SQIVND (reference sequence). There are 17 residues in the CDR3.